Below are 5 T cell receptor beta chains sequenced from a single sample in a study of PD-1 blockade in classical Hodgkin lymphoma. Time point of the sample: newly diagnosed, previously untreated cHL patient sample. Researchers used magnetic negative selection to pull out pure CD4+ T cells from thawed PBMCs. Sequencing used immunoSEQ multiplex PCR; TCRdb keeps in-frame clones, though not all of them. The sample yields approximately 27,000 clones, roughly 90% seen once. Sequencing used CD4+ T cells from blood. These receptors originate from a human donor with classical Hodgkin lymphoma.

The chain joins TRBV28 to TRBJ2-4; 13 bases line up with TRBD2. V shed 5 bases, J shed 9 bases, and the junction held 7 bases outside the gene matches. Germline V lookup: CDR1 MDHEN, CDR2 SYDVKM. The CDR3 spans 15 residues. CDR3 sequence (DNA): TGTGCCAGCAGTGTGACTAGCGGGAGGCCCCCCATTCAGTACTTC. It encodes CASSVTSGRPPIQYF.

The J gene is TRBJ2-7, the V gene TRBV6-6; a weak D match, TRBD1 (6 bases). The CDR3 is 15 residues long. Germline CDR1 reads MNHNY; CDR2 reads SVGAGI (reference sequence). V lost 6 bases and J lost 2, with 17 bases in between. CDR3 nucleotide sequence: TGTGCCAGCAGACGGTCATCAGGGGCGGCCTACGAGCAGTACTTC. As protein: CASRRSSGAAYEQYF.

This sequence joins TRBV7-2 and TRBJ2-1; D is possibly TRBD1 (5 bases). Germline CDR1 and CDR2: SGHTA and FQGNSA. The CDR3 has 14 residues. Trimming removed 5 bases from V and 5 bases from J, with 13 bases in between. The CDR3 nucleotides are TGTGCCAGCAGCCCCTCGGGCAGGGACAATGAGCAGTTCTTC. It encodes CASSPSGRDNEQFF.

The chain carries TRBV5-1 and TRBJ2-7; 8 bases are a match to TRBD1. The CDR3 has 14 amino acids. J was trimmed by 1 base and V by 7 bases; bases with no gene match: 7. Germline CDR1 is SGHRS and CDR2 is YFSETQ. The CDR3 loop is CASGPQGGSYEQYF. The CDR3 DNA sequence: TGCGCCAGCGGGCCACAGGGGGGATCCTACGAGCAGTACTTC.

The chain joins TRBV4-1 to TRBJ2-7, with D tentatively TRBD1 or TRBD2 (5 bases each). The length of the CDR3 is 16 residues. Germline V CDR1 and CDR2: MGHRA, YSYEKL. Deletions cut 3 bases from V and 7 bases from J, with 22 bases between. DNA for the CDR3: TGCGCCAGCAGCCACCTACTAGGCGGACGGGGCCGGGAGCAGTACTTC. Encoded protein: CASSHLLGGRGREQYF.